There are a few counts of the clone carrying this T cell receptor beta chain. Its antigen is undetermined. The CDR3 extends over 13 amino acids. V was trimmed by 0 bases and J by 4 bases, leaving 6 bases between them. Germline CDR1 reads WNHNN; CDR2 reads SYGVQD (reference sequence). This entry belongs to a study of Ad26.COV2.S vaccination and SARS-CoV-2 variants. Across the whole study: Once, or twice with 56 days between doses, Ad26.COV2.S was given intramuscularly. Findings and limits, study-wide: Breadth measured for non-spike TCRs was similar across vaccine and placebo recipients.

Clones were sequenced by immunoSEQ multiplex PCR, and TCRdb holds only the in-frame ones, with some missing. Here the sample spans about 370,000 clones, more than 85% being singletons. Documented treatment: approximately 18 received Ad26.COV2.S at low or high dose, single or two shots; roughly five received placebo; per-sample allocation not given. Specimens were obtained on day 63 following the first vaccine or placebo injection. An 18-55-year-old adult in Boston served as donor. This sequence originates from a person aged 18-65 years who received the Ad26.COV2.S COVID-19 vaccine or a placebo. Specimen: peripheral blood, collected in a trial of Ad26.COV2.S vaccine versus placebo. V and J are TRBV10-1 and TRBJ1-2, with D unresolved. DNA of the CDR3: TGCGCCAGCAGTGAGTCGCAGGCCTATGGCTACACCTTC. Encoded protein: CASSESQAYGYTF.